The clone carrying this T cell receptor (beta chain) has a handful of counts. This sequence may be a read error, since a much larger clone differs from it by one base. This sample was included in a study of blood T cells in healthy people across ages. Study-level information: About one barcoded beta molecule per two T cells was captured by template switching.

Primed by a sample-barcoded 5' primer and a J-beta primer mix, a second PCR proceeded for 7 to 11 cycles. TCRdb re-analysed the 5' RACE reads in MiXCR, keeping a single row per CDR3 protein. The data show almost 1 million distinct CDR3 sequences, 51% seen once. This TCR was sampled from a woman in her sixties in good health. The specimen sequenced was blood.

The CDR3 region has the DNA TGTGCCAGCAGCGTAGATCCCGGACAGGGGGGCTACACCTTC. It specifies CASSVDPGQGGYTF. The V call is TRBV7-2, the J call TRBJ1-2, with 9 bases lining up with TRBD1. Germline loops: CDR1 SGHTA, CDR2 FQGNSA. CDR3 length: 14 amino acids. V shed 5 bases and J 8 bases; nucleotides not matched to a gene: 9.